These T cell receptor beta chains were read from a single sample in a study of blood T cell repertoires in COVID-19. Libraries were prepared by immunoSEQ multiplex PCR; TCRdb keeps only in-frame clonotypes and omits some of them. Of 250,000 or so clones listed, about 89% are singletons. The sample consisted of peripheral blood. Receptor source: a man aged 35 to 55 with active or convalescent COVID-19. Each CDR3 is given with its conserved first and last residue. Each record gives: CDR3 length, D gene, clone size, J gene, V gene, CDR3 DNA, CDR3 protein. The D gene is left open where the match is weak. Clone size is not always given. Where it is, it says once, few, many or a class for expanded clones.

16 TRBD2 NA TRBJ2-1 TRBV4-1 TGCGCCAGCAGCCAGACCGCGGGACTATCCTACAATGAGCAGTTCTTC CASSQTAGLSYNEQFF
15 NA NA TRBJ1-5 TRBV30 TGTGCCTGGAGTGTAGGCGGGCAGATGGGCCAGCCCCAGCATTTT CAWSVGGQMGQPQHF
15 NA NA TRBJ1-5 TRBV3-1/TRBV3-2 TGTGCCAGCAGCCCGATCGCAGGGCTAGGTCAGCCCCAGCATTTT CASSPIAGLGQPQHF
16 NA NA TRBJ1-5 TRBV6-1 TGTGCCAGCAGTGAATTAGGACAACTTAGCAATCAGCCCCAGCATTTT CASSELGQLSNQPQHF
12 TRBD1 NA TRBJ1-5 TRBV28 TGTGCCAGCAGGACAGGGTTTCAGCCCCAGCATTTT CASRTGFQPQHF
14 TRBD1 NA TRBJ2-7 TRBV12-5 TGTGCTAGTATGCCGGGACAGGGAAAATACGAGCAGTACTTC CASMPGQGKYEQYF
16 NA NA TRBJ2-1 TRBV6-1 TGTGCCAGCAGTGAACCTCTACATGGGGCTCTCAATGAGCAGTTCTTC CASSEPLHGALNEQFF
16 NA NA TRBJ1-6 TRBV4-1 TGCGCCAGCAGCCAAGAGGGGAGGGCGGCTAATTCACCCCTCCACTTT CASSQEGRAANSPLHF
19 TRBD2 NA TRBJ2-3 TRBV7-3 TGTGCCAGCAGCCTAACGGGTCCCCTAGCGGGAACTAGCACAGATACGCAGTATTTT CASSLTGPLAGTSTDTQYF
14 TRBD2 NA TRBJ2-1 TRBV15 TGTGCCACCAGCAGCGGGAGGAGCTACAATGAGCAGTTCTTC CATSSGRSYNEQFF
14 NA NA TRBJ2-7 TRBV9 TGTGCCAGCAGCCCTCTCCAACAGGGATACGAGCAGTACTTC CASSPLQQGYEQYF
15 NA NA TRBJ1-5 TRBV6-5 TGTGCCAGCAGTTACTCGATGGCCAGGGGACAGCCCCAGCATTTT CASSYSMARGQPQHF
14 NA NA TRBJ1-1 TRBV5-1 TGCGCCAGCAGCTTACCAGGCCTGAACACTGAAGCTTTCTTT CASSLPGLNTEAFF
15 TRBD1 NA TRBJ1-4 TRBV7-9 TGTGCCAGCAGCCGCCTGACAGGGGAGGAAGAAAAACTGTTTTTT CASSRLTGEEEKLFF
19 TRBD2 NA TRBJ2-1 TRBV28 TGTGCCAGCAGTTCCCTGGTTGGCGGGGGGGTTAGCTCCTACAATGAGCAGTTCTTC CASSSLVGGGVSSYNEQFF
13 NA NA TRBJ2-7 TRBV7-6 TGTGCCAGCAGCCCTGAGCCGTCCTACGAGCAGTACTTC CASSPEPSYEQYF
13 NA NA TRBJ1-1 TRBV7-3 TGTGCCAGCAGCTTAATGCAGGGGCTGGAAGCTTTCTTT CASSLMQGLEAFF
13 NA once TRBJ1-1 TRBV5-6 TGTGCCAGCAGCTTTGACAGACACACTGAAGCTTTCTTT CASSFDRHTEAFF
14 TRBD2 few TRBJ2-2 TRBV30 TGTGCCTGGAGTGGAGGACTAGGGACCGGGGAGCTGTTTTTT CAWSGGLGTGELFF
14 NA NA TRBJ2-1 TRBV7-9 TGTGCCAGCAGCGAGGCACAGGGCGTCGATGAGCAGTTCTTC CASSEAQGVDEQFF
16 TRBD1 NA TRBJ2-1 TRBV4-1 TGCGCCAGCAAACCGGGACAGGGTATGTCCTACAATGAGCAGTTCTTC CASKPGQGMSYNEQFF
18 NA NA TRBJ2-2 TRBV10-1 TGCGCCAGCAGGGAGGACAGTTACCTCTCCGCGAACACCGGGGAGCTGTTTTTT CASREDSYLSANTGELFF
14 TRBD1 NA TRBJ2-7 TRBV6-6 TGTGCCAGCAGTTACGACAGGGGGCGCGTTGAGCAGTACTTC CASSYDRGRVEQYF
13 NA once TRBJ2-5 TRBV3-1/TRBV3-2 TGTGCCAGCAGCCTGAGGCATCAAGAGACCCAGTACTTC CASSLRHQETQYF